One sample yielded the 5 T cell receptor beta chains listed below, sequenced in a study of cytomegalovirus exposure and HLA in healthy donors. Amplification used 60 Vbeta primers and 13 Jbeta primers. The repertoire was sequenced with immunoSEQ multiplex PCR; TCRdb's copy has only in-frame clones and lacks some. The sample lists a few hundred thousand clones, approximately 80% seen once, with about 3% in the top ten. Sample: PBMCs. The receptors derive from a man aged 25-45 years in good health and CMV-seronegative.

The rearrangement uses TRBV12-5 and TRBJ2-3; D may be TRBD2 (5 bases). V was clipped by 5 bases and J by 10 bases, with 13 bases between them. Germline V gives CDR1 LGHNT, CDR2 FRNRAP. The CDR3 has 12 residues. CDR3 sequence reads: CASGPETGSQYF. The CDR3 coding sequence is TGTGCTAGTGGTCCCGAGACGGGATCGCAGTATTTT.

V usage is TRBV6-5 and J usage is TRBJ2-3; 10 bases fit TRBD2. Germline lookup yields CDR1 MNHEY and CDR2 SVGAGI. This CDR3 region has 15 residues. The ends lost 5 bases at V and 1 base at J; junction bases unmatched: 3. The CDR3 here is CASSHLAGGTDTQYF. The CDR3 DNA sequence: TGTGCCAGCAGTCATCTAGCGGGGGGCACAGATACGCAGTATTTT.

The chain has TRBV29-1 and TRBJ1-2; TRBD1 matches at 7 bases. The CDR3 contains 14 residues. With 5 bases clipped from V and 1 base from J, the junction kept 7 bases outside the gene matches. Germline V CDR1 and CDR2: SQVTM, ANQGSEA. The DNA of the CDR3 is TGCAGCGTTCCGGGACAGCCCTTTAACTATGGCTACACCTTC. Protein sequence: CSVPGQPFNYGYTF. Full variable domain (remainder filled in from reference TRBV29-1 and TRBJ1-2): SAVISQKPSRDICQRGTSLTIQCQVDSQVTMMFWYRQQPGQSLTLIATANQGSEATYESGFVIDKFPISRPNLTFSTLTVSNMSPEDSSIYLCSVPGQPFNYGYTFGSGTRLTVV.

The CDR3 loop is CASDTGTGDNYGYTF. DNA of the CDR3: TGTGCCAGCGATACCGGGACAGGGGATAACTATGGCTACACCTTC. The chain links TRBV6-6 to TRBJ1-2; TRBD1 agrees at 10 bases. Losses at the gene ends were 8 bases for V and 1 base for J; bases not matched to a gene: 7. The CDR3 runs to 15 residues. Looked up from germline, CDR1 is MNHNY and CDR2 is SVGAGI (reference sequence).

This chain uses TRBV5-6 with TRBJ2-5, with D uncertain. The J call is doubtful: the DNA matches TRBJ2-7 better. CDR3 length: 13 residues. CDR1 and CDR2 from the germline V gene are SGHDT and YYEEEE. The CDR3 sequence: CASSLGQHYEQYF. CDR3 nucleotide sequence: TGTGCCAGCAGCTTGGGGCAGCACTACGAGCAGTACTTC.